Below are 20 T cell receptor beta chains sequenced from a single sample in a study of control samples from healthy donors and cancer patients. Here immunoSEQ multiplex PCR was the method, and the copy in TCRdb shows in-frame clones only, minus some. The sample holds 150,000 or so clones; over 90% are singletons and the top ten take 14%. The specimen was PBMCs. All receptors derive from a man between 60 and 75 years old with colorectal cancer.

V gene TRBV5-1 combines with J gene TRBJ2-2, with D possibly matching TRBD1 (5 bases). From germline, CDR1 is SGHRS and CDR2 YFSETQ. There are 15 residues in the CDR3. V was pared by 6 bases and J by 1 base, with 13 bases between. The chain's CDR3 is CASNRQGVNTGELFF. The CDR3 DNA sequence: TGCGCCAGCAATCGTCAGGGTGTGAACACCGGGGAGCTGTTTTTT.

This clone appeared a single time. The rearrangement uses TRBV19 and TRBJ1-1, with 7 bases matching TRBD1. CDR1 LNHDA and CDR2 SQIVND come from the germline V gene (reference sequence). This CDR3 has 15 amino acids. After removal of 4 bases from V and 4 bases from J, the junction contained 9 bases not matched to a gene. The CDR3 nucleotides are TGTGCCAGTAGTAGTCGACAGGGTGGGACCACTGAAGCTTTCTTT. Amino acid sequence: CASSSRQGGTTEAFF.

V is TRBV9 and J is TRBJ1-2, with D unclear. This CDR3 contains 15 residues. CDR1 and CDR2 from the germline V gene are SGDLS and YYNGEE. Trimming stripped 0 bases from V and 5 bases from J, with 14 bases between. This chain's CDR3 is CASSVEVEGFYGYTF. As DNA, the CDR3 is TGTGCCAGCAGCGTAGAGGTTGAAGGATTTTATGGCTACACCTTC.

The chain couples TRBV5-4 to TRBJ2-1, with D possibly TRBD1 on 6 matching bases. Germline loops: CDR1 SGHNT, CDR2 YYREEE (reference sequence). The germline V and J ends were trimmed by 4 bases and 5 bases, with 13 bases remaining between them. This CDR3 comprises 14 residues. CDR3 sequence: CASSTQGPHNEQFF. In DNA form, the CDR3 reads TGTGCCAGCAGCACACAGGGTCCCCACAATGAGCAGTTCTTC.

The chain joins TRBV6-5 to TRBJ1-1, with D uncertain. CDR3 length equals 15 residues. V lost 2 bases, J lost 4 bases, and 14 bases lay in between. CDR1 is MNHEY and CDR2 is SVGAGI in the germline V gene. The DNA of the CDR3 is TGTGCCAGCAGTTACACTGGGCAGGTCGCCACTGAAGCTTTCTTT. It is translated as CASSYTGQVATEAFF.

The chain has TRBV6-6 and TRBJ1-5; possible D gene TRBD1, 5 bases. Germline values: CDR1 MNHNY, CDR2 SVGAGI (reference sequence). This CDR3 spans 16 amino acids. The ends were cut back, 2 bases at V and 5 bases at J, with 16 bases in the middle. CDR3 coding DNA: TGTGCCAGCAGTTACGGGTTAGGGCAGGGTGATCAGCCCCAGCATTTT. Protein product: CASSYGLGQGDQPQHF.

The chain is built from TRBV19 and TRBJ2-2; a possible D gene is TRBD1 (6 bases). CDR3 length equals 14 residues. V gave up 2 bases and J gave up 4 bases, with 8 bases separating them. Germline V CDR1 and CDR2: LNHDA, SQIVND (reference sequence). CDR3 sequence: CASSINRATGELFF. Written as DNA, the CDR3 is TGTGCCAGTAGTATAAACAGGGCCACCGGGGAGCTGTTTTTT.

This chain uses TRBV19 with TRBJ1-5; no clear D gene. Per the germline V gene, CDR1 is LNHDA and CDR2 is SQIVND (reference sequence). The CDR3 is made up of 13 amino acids. V gave up 8 bases and J gave up 1 base, with 9 bases separating them. CDR3 DNA: TGTGCCAGTCTGGGATCCAGCAATCAGCCCCAGCATTTT. Protein: CASLGSSNQPQHF. Full variable domain (outside the CDR3, taken from reference TRBV19 and TRBJ1-5): DGGITQSPKYLFRKEGQNVTLSCEQNLNHDAMYWYRQDPGQGLRLIYYSQIVNDFQKGDIAEGYSVSREKKESFPLTVTSAQKNPTAFYLCASLGSSNQPQHFGDGTRLSIL.

CDR3 loop: CASNKEGDTQYF. CDR3 sequence (DNA): TGTGCCAGCAACAAAGAGGGGGATACGCAGTATTTT. The chain employs TRBV11-2 and TRBJ2-3; D may match TRBD1 or TRBD2 (5 bases each). Germline lookup yields CDR1 SGHAT and CDR2 FQNNGV. Deletions cut 7 bases from V and 6 bases from J, with 11 bases between. The CDR3 runs to 12 residues.

The V call is TRBV24-1, the J call TRBJ2-2; tentatively, D is TRBD2 (5 bases). V was pared by 0 bases and J by 0 bases, with 7 bases between. The CDR3 is 16 residues long. CDR1 and CDR2 (germline): KGHDR, SFDVKD. Here the CDR3 DNA reads TGTGCCACCAGTGATTTGTCCGGGACGAACACCGGGGAGCTGTTTTTT. Amino acids: CATSDLSGTNTGELFF.

The J gene is TRBJ2-2, the V gene TRBV2, with TRBD1 matching over 8 bases. Germline CDR1 reads SNHLY; CDR2 reads FYNNEI. The CDR3 sequence is 15 residues long. The ends lost 4 bases at V and 2 bases at J; junction bases unmatched: 3. The CDR3 here is CASSAGTGNTGELFF. The DNA of the CDR3 is TGTGCCAGCAGTGCGGGGACAGGTAACACCGGGGAGCTGTTTTTT.

The rearrangement joins TRBV9 to TRBJ2-3; 8 nucleotides line up with TRBD2. In germline, CDR1 is SGDLS, CDR2 YYNGEE. The junction had 3 bases not matched to a gene; V was cut back by 0 bases and J by 3 bases. The CDR3 runs to 15 residues. As DNA, the CDR3 is TGTGCCAGCAGCGTAGGATCTAGCGGGACAGATACGCAGTATTTT. As protein: CASSVGSSGTDTQYF.

This chain joins TRBV27 and TRBJ1-1; D gene ambiguous. This CDR3 comprises 13 residues. Germline-derived CDR1 and CDR2 are MNHEY and SMNVEV (reference sequence). Deletions cut 3 bases from V and 8 bases from J, with 13 bases between. The DNA of the CDR3 is TGTGCCAGCAGTTTCCGTGAGGCCGACGAAGCTTTCTTT. It is translated as CASSFREADEAFF.

The chain has TRBV25-1 and TRBJ2-5; D is unclear. This CDR3 is 12 amino acids long. From germline, CDR1 is MGHDK and CDR2 SYGVNS. The V and J ends lost 8 bases and 5 bases respectively, with 12 bases between them. The CDR3 reads CASSAVLETQYF. As DNA, the CDR3 is TGTGCCAGCTCTGCGGTACTGGAGACCCAGTACTTC.

This chain links TRBV19 with TRBJ2-5; 9 bases are a match to TRBD1. J lost 5 bases, V lost 5 bases, and 6 bases had no gene match. This CDR3 is 14 amino acids long. The germline gives CDR1 LNHDA, CDR2 SQIVND (reference sequence). CDR3 protein: CASSSTGGRETQYF. The CDR3 DNA follows: TGTGCCAGTAGTTCTACAGGGGGCCGGGAGACCCAGTACTTC.

The chain links TRBV12-3 or TRBV12-4 to TRBJ2-7; unclear D gene. This CDR3 spans 13 amino acids. Deletions cut 4 bases from V and 2 bases from J, with 9 bases between. The CDR3: CASSWMVAYEQYF. In DNA form, the CDR3 reads TGTGCCAGCAGTTGGATGGTGGCCTACGAGCAGTACTTC.

This chain joins TRBV19 and TRBJ2-7; D is uncertain. Trimming took 2 bases from V and 3 from J, leaving 11 bases between them. Germline V gene lookup returns CDR1 LNHDA and CDR2 SQIVND (reference sequence). The CDR3 loop spans 14 amino acids. CDR3 loop: CASSIRGTIYEQYF. CDR3 DNA sequence: TGTGCCAGTAGTATAAGAGGCACGATCTACGAGCAGTACTTC.

The chain has TRBV7-2 and TRBJ2-7, with D unresolved. V lost 7 bases and J 0 bases, leaving 10 bases between the germline ends. The CDR3 extends over 13 amino acids. Germline CDR1 SGHTA, CDR2 FQGNSA. Written as DNA, the CDR3 is TGTGCCAGCAAGCTAGGCGGCTCCTACGAGCAGTACTTC. Amino acid sequence: CASKLGGSYEQYF.

The chain carries TRBV28 and TRBJ1-2; unclear D gene. Trimming removed 5 bases from V and 3 bases from J, with 10 bases in between. This CDR3 spans 13 amino acids. Germline V gene lookup returns CDR1 MDHEN and CDR2 SYDVKM. CDR3: CASSDSGDYGYTF. The CDR3 bases are TGTGCCAGCAGTGATTCCGGGGACTATGGCTACACCTTC.

V usage is TRBV2 and J usage is TRBJ2-5, with a tentative D call TRBD2 (5 bases). The CDR3 runs 14 residues. Germline assignment: CDR1 SNHLY and CDR2 FYNNEI. With 7 bases removed from V and 3 bases from J, the gap between germline ends came to 15 bases. The CDR3 is CASTPTGKKETQYF. CDR3 bases: TGTGCCAGCACCCCTACGGGAAAAAAAGAGACCCAGTACTTC.